This is a list of T cell receptor beta chains from one sample in a study of T-cell reconstitution after alpha-beta-depleted transplantation in children. TCRdb reanalysed the PCR reads using MiXCR and keeps one entry per CDR3 protein. The data show 450,000 to 600,000 distinct CDR3 sequences, around 13% seen once. The sample here was PBMCs, mostly from graft donor cells, taken 360 days after TCRalphabeta/CD19-depleted stem cell transplant. Receptors were obtained from a male patient younger than 18 who had a stem cell transplant for acute myeloid leukemia, so the T cells may come from the graft donor. CDR3s include the opening cysteine and the closing phenylalanine or tryptophan. D genes are given only for firm matches. Size tells how often a clone was seen (once, few, many) or the class of an expanded clone, and some rows leave it out.

j_gene | d_gene | v_gene | abundance | CDR3nt | CDR3aa
TRBJ2-1 | TRBD2 | TRBV2 | few | TGTGCCAGCACCAAAAACCCAACTAGCGGGAGGCGTAATGAGCAGTTCTTC | CASTKNPTSGRRNEQFF
TRBJ1-5 | . | TRBV7-9 | few | TGTGCCAGCAGCTTAGCGATTACAGGATTGTCCAATCAGCCCCAGCATTTT | CASSLAITGLSNQPQHF
TRBJ2-3 | TRBD2 | TRBV25-1 | many | TGTGCCAGCAGTGACCAATTAGCGGGAGGGGTCTATTGGGATACGCAGTATTTT | CASSDQLAGGVYWDTQYF
TRBJ2-5 | TRBD2 | TRBV20-1 | many | TGCAGTGCTCGTATAGCGGGAGGGCAAGAGACCCAGTACTTC | CSARIAGGQETQYF
TRBJ2-7 | . | TRBV7-2 | . | TGTGCCAGCAGCTTAGGTCCGGGGACAAACTCCTACGAGCAGTACTTC | CASSLGPGTNSYEQYF
TRBJ2-7 | . | TRBV10-2 | . | TGCGCCAGCCATGACGTGCGACTAGACTCCTACGAGCAGTACTTC | CASHDVRLDSYEQYF
TRBJ2-2 | TRBD2 | TRBV29-1 | . | TGCAGCGTTCGGCCCGGGAGGGTCACCGGGGAGCTGTTTTTT | CSVRPGRVTGELFF
TRBJ2-7 | TRBD1 | TRBV7-8 | . | TGTGCCAGCAGCTCCTTTTGGGACAGCTACGAGCAGTACTTC | CASSSFWDSYEQYF
TRBJ1-5 | . | TRBV7-9 | . | TGTGCCAGCAGCGACAGTAGCAATCAGCCCCAGCATTTT | CASSDSSNQPQHF
TRBJ1-5 | . | TRBV28 | many | TGTGCCAGCAGTTTCCGCAGGATAGCAAACCAGCCCCAGCATTTT | CASSFRRIANQPQHF
TRBJ2-1 | TRBD2 | TRBV20-1 | . | TGCAGTGCTCGGCTAGCGGGAGGCCGGAATGAGCAGTTCTTC | CSARLAGGRNEQFF
TRBJ2-3 | TRBD2 | TRBV7-8 | . | TGTGCCAGCAGCTACGGGACTAGCGGCCCCGGCACAGATACGCAGTATTTT | CASSYGTSGPGTDTQYF
TRBJ2-3 | . | TRBV12-3/TRBV12-4 | . | TGTGCCAGCAGTTTAAGCTACAGGGTATCTAGCACAGATACGCAGTATTTT | CASSLSYRVSSTDTQYF
TRBJ2-7 | . | TRBV28 | . | TGTGCCAGCAGCCGAACAGGGTCTACCTACGAGCAGTACTTC | CASSRTGSTYEQYF
TRBJ2-1 | TRBD2 | TRBV10-3 | many | TGTGCCATCACCCGACTAGCGGGCAATGAGCAGTTCTTC | CAITRLAGNEQFF
TRBJ2-7 | . | TRBV15 | . | TGTGCCACCAGCAGGTCCCTGAGCTCCTACGAGCAGTACTTC | CATSRSLSSYEQYF
TRBJ2-5 | TRBD2 | TRBV3-1 | . | TGTGCCAGCAGCCCCCGGACTAGACAAGAGACCCAGTACTTC | CASSPRTRQETQYF
TRBJ2-1 | TRBD2 | TRBV9 | few | TGTGCCAGCAGCGTAGCTCCTAGCGGGGCAAACAATGAGCAGTTCTTC | CASSVAPSGANNEQFF
TRBJ2-3 | . | TRBV20-1 | once | TGCAGTGCTAGAGATTCTGCCAGGAGCACAGATACGCAGTATTTT | CSARDSARSTDTQYF
TRBJ2-3 | TRBD2 | TRBV20-1 | many | TGCAGTGCAAGCCGGGAGGGCGTTGTCTCAGATACGCAGTATTTT | CSASREGVVSDTQYF
TRBJ2-1 | TRBD1 | TRBV4-1 | few | TGCGCCAGCAGCCAAGATCGCTCGACAGGGGGCTTTCGTCGCAGCTCCTACAATGAGCAGTTCTTC | CASSQDRSTGGFRRSSYNEQFF
TRBJ2-7 | . | TRBV7-2 | . | TGTGCCAGCAGCTTAGAGGGGACGGGGCTGCCCTACGAGCAGTACTTC | CASSLEGTGLPYEQYF
TRBJ2-7 | TRBD1 | TRBV10-3 | few | TGTGCCATCATTCCTCGCGGGACAGGTACCTACGAGCAGTACTTC | CAIIPRGTGTYEQYF
TRBJ1-5 | . | TRBV28 | . | TGTGCCAGCACGGACCCCCCACGCCGAGGGACGTGGAATCAGCCCCAGCATTTT | CASTDPPRRGTWNQPQHF
TRBJ2-3 | . | TRBV4-3 | few | TGCGCCAGCTCCGACCAGGGCTCAGATACGCAGTATTTT | CASSDQGSDTQYF
TRBJ2-7 | . | TRBV5-1 | many | TGCGCCAGCGGGACCGGGACAATCTCCTACGAGCAGTACTTC | CASGTGTISYEQYF
TRBJ2-3 | TRBD2 | TRBV7-7 | . | TGTGCTAGCAGAAGGGGACTAGCGGGCAACCCCAGCACAGATACGCAGTATTTT | CASRRGLAGNPSTDTQYF
TRBJ2-1 | . | TRBV7-8 | few | TGTGCCAGCAGCCTCCCCCGATTTGGTTACTACAATGAGCAGTTCTTC | CASSLPRFGYYNEQFF
TRBJ2-1 | TRBD2 | TRBV5-1 | few | TGCGCCAGCAGCTTGGCAGGCGGGAGTCGCCATGAGCAGTTCTTC | CASSLAGGSRHEQFF
TRBJ2-3 | . | TRBV6-4 | few | TGTGCCAGCAGTGAAGGCGGGCCCGGCACAGATACGCAGTATTTT | CASSEGGPGTDTQYF